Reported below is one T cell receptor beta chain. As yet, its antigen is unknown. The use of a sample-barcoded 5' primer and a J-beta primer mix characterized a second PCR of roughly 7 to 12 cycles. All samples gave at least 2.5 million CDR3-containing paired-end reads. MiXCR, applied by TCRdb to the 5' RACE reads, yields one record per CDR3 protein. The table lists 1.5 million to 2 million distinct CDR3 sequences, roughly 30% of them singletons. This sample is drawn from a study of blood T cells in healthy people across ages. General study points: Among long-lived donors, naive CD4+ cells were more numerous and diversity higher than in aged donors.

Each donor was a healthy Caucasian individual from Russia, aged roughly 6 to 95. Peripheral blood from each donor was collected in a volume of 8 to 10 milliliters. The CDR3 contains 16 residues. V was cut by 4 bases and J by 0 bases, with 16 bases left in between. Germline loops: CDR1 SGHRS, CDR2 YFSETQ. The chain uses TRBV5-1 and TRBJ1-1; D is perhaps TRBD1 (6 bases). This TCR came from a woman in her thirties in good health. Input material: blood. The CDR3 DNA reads TGCGCCAGCAGCGATAAGGCGGGGGGGCTGAACACTGAAGCTTTCTTT. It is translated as CASSDKAGGLNTEAFF. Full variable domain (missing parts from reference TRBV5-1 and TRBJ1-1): KAGVTQTPRYLIKTRGQQVTLSCSPISGHRSVSWYQQTPGQGLQFLFEYFSETQRNKGNFPGRFSGRQFSNSRSEMNVSTLELGDSALYLCASSDKAGGLNTEAFFGQGTRLTVV.